These 25 T cell receptor beta chains share one sample of origin, sequenced in a study of blood T cell repertoires in COVID-19. The data were produced by immunoSEQ multiplex PCR, yet TCRdb's version contains in-frame clones alone and is incomplete. The data show 250,000 or so clones, 88% seen once. The specimen sequenced was PBMCs or T cells enriched from blood (not recorded which). Receptors were obtained from a woman aged 25 to 39 who had been exposed to COVID-19.

This chain links TRBV19 with TRBJ1-5, with D uncertain. This CDR3 contains 15 residues. Trimming removed 3 bases from V and 4 bases from J, with 13 bases in between. The germline V gene has CDR1 LNHDA and CDR2 SQIVND (reference sequence). DNA of the CDR3: TGTGCCAGTAGTATGGGAGGGTTAGGAAATCAGCCCCAGCATTTT. Its translation is CASSMGGLGNQPQHF.

This clone was detected only once. V gene TRBV27 combines with J gene TRBJ2-4, with 11 bases lining up with TRBD1. Germline V CDR1 and CDR2: MNHEY, SMNVEV (reference sequence). This CDR3 spans 19 amino acids. J was trimmed by 8 bases and V by 5 bases; bases with no gene match: 20. The CDR3 reads CASSPGQGGGLGTVDIQYF. CDR3 coding DNA: TGTGCCAGCAGTCCGGGACAGGGGGGCGGTTTAGGTACGGTGGACATTCAGTACTTC.

This chain uses TRBV15 with TRBJ1-2; the match to TRBD1 covers 7 bases. CDR3 length: 17 residues. Germline CDR1 LNHNV, CDR2 YYDKDF (reference sequence). Trimming removed 4 bases from V and 4 bases from J; junction bases left unmatched: 15. The CDR3 loop reads CATSNWQGDRKGYGYTF. The CDR3 DNA is TGTGCCACCAGCAATTGGCAGGGGGACCGTAAGGGCTATGGCTACACCTTC.

V gene TRBV28 combines with J gene TRBJ1-6, with D perhaps matching TRBD1 (5 bases). This CDR3 has 18 residues. Trimming took off 4 bases at V and 0 bases at J, with 16 bases between the two ends. Germline lookup yields CDR1 MDHEN and CDR2 SYDVKM. The CDR3 region has the DNA TGTGCCAGCAGTTCCTCTATGGGGGGGAGCTCCTATAATTCACCCCTCCACTTT. Protein: CASSSSMGGSSYNSPLHF. Full variable domain (rest looked up from reference TRBV28 and TRBJ1-6): DVKVTQSSRYLVKRTGEKVFLECVQDMDHENMFWYRQDPGLGLRLIYFSYDVKMKEKGDIPEGYSVSREKKERFSLILESASTNQTSMYLCASSSSMGGSSYNSPLHFGNGTRLTVT.

The V and J genes are TRBV6-5 and TRBJ1-2; D is uncertain. The germline V gene encodes CDR1 MNHEY and CDR2 SVGAGI. The CDR3 loop spans 13 amino acids. Trimming left V 2 bases short and J 4 bases short, with 8 bases between. CDR3 nucleotides: TGTGCCAGCAGTTACACCAGAGGCTATGGCTACACCTTC. Protein product: CASSYTRGYGYTF.

This chain connects TRBV19 to TRBJ2-2; D possibly corresponds to TRBD2 (5 bases). V shed 3 bases and J shed 2 bases, with 13 bases lying between them. The CDR3 has 16 amino acids. The germline V gene has CDR1 LNHDA and CDR2 SQIVND (reference sequence). In nucleotides, the CDR3 is TGTGCCAGTAGTATCCGGGCAGGACTTAACACCGGGGAGCTGTTTTTT. It codes for CASSIRAGLNTGELFF. The entire variable domain, with the rest obtained from reference TRBV19 and TRBJ2-2, is as follows: DGGITQSPKYLFRKEGQNVTLSCEQNLNHDAMYWYRQDPGQGLRLIYYSQIVNDFQKGDIAEGYSVSREKKESFPLTVTSAQKNPTAFYLCASSIRAGLNTGELFFGEGSRLTVL.

The CDR3 protein is CASGRTGTVNEAFF. Here the CDR3 DNA reads TGTGCCAGCGGTAGAACCGGGACTGTGAATGAAGCTTTCTTT. V is TRBV2 and J is TRBJ1-1, with D possibly being TRBD1 (5 bases). Looked up from germline, CDR1 is SNHLY and CDR2 is FYNNEI. Trimming pared 8 bases from V and 7 bases from J, leaving 20 bases between. The CDR3 is made up of 14 amino acids.

V is TRBV5-1 and J is TRBJ1-1; D may be TRBD1 (6 bases). The V gene lost 4 bases and the J gene lost 1 base, with 11 bases spanning the gap. Germline CDR1 reads SGHRS; CDR2 reads YFSETQ. The CDR3 runs to 14 residues. CDR3 region: CASSRPGQNTEAFF. CDR3 coding DNA: TGCGCCAGCAGCAGACCGGGACAGAACACTGAAGCTTTCTTT.

The V gene is TRBV28, the J gene TRBJ2-1; the match to TRBD2 covers 7 bases. Per the germline V gene, CDR1 is MDHEN and CDR2 is SYDVKM. Unmatched junction bases numbered 8, after V lost 6 bases and J lost 0 bases. The CDR3 length is 16 residues. CDR3: CASSPLAESSYNEQFF. The CDR3 DNA follows: TGTGCCAGCAGCCCTCTAGCGGAGAGCTCCTACAATGAGCAGTTCTTC.

V usage is TRBV9 and J usage is TRBJ2-7; weak D call: TRBD2 (5 bases). The V end was cut by 0 bases, the J end by 2 bases, with 12 bases between. Per germline, CDR1 SGDLS and CDR2 YYNGEE. This CDR3 has 15 amino acids. CDR3 loop: CASSVGSALTYEQYF. Here the CDR3 DNA reads TGTGCCAGCAGCGTAGGTAGCGCCCTAACCTACGAGCAGTACTTC.

This chain links TRBV5-1 with TRBJ1-1, with a weak D call TRBD1 (5 bases). Germline V gene data show CDR1 as SGHRS and CDR2 as YFSETQ. The CDR3 is 14 amino acids. Trimming removed 5 bases from V and 0 bases from J, with 11 bases in between. CDR3 loop: CASSPTVLNTEAFF. CDR3 in DNA: TGCGCCAGCAGTCCGACAGTTCTGAACACTGAAGCTTTCTTT.

The V gene is TRBV29-1, the J gene TRBJ2-2; TRBD1 aligns across 8 bases. Germline V gene sequence: CDR1 SQVTM, CDR2 ANQGSEA. Trimming took 7 bases from V and 1 from J; bases not matched to a gene: 2. This CDR3 is built from 13 residues. In DNA form, the CDR3 reads TGCAGCGCGACAGGGGAGAACACCGGGGAGCTGTTTTTT. Translating gives CSATGENTGELFF.

V and J are TRBV12-3 or TRBV12-4 and TRBJ1-1; 7 nucleotides match TRBD1. The junction had 4 bases not matched to a gene; V was cut back by 8 bases and J by 7 bases. The CDR3 length is 11 residues. The CDR3 region is CASGQGGEAFF. The CDR3 coding sequence is TGTGCCAGCGGGCAGGGGGGTGAAGCTTTCTTT.

The chain employs TRBV12-3 or TRBV12-4 and TRBJ2-2; D is undetermined. The CDR3 has 13 residues. Between the trimmed V and J ends, which lost 3 bases and 5 bases, there was a span of 7 bases. DNA of the CDR3: TGTGCCAGCAGTTTCAAACGGACCGGGGAGCTGTTTTTT. Amino acid sequence: CASSFKRTGELFF.

The V call is TRBV6-1, the J call TRBJ2-7; TRBD2 matches at 13 bases. The CDR3 consists of 12 residues. Germline lookup yields CDR1 MNHNS and CDR2 SASEGT. V shed 3 bases, J shed 13 bases, and the junction held 3 bases outside the gene matches. CDR3 nucleotides: TGTGCCAGCAGTGATAGGGGACTAGCGGGATACTTC. Its protein product is CASSDRGLAGYF.

The rearrangement joins TRBV5-1 to TRBJ1-4, with D possibly TRBD1 on 5 matching bases. This CDR3 contains 14 residues. V lost 4 bases and J 8 bases, leaving 15 bases between the germline ends. Germline loops: CDR1 SGHRS, CDR2 YFSETQ. The CDR3 spells CASSPGGVGEKLFF. CDR3 in DNA: TGCGCCAGCAGCCCCGGGGGGGTAGGAGAAAAACTGTTTTTT.

V gene TRBV7-9 combines with J gene TRBJ2-5; possible D gene TRBD2, 5 bases. This CDR3 has 18 amino acids. CDR1 and CDR2 from the germline V gene are SEHNR and FQNEAQ (reference sequence). With 0 bases removed from V and 5 bases from J, the gap between germline ends came to 22 bases. CDR3: CASSLAGRGKAPQETQYF. In DNA form, the CDR3 reads TGTGCCAGCAGCTTAGCGGGTAGAGGGAAGGCCCCACAGGAGACCCAGTACTTC.

The chain recombines TRBV19 with TRBJ1-3, with unresolved D. The CDR3 covers 14 residues. Germline V CDR1 and CDR2: LNHDA, SQIVND (reference sequence). Trimming pared 7 bases from V and 0 bases from J, leaving 10 bases between. CDR3 sequence: CASKTVYSGNTIYF. CDR3 nucleotides: TGTGCCAGTAAAACAGTATACTCTGGAAACACCATATATTTT.

J is TRBJ2-1 and V is TRBV21-1; whether TRBD2, the table's D call, matches the DNA was not checked. TRBV21-1 is shown as a pseudogene. The CDR3 runs 16 residues. In DNA, the CDR3 is TGTGCCAGCAGCAAAGCGGAGACTAGCGGAAGCAATGAGCAGTTCTTC. Protein: CASSKAETSGSNEQFF.

V usage is TRBV11-2 and J usage is TRBJ1-5; 10 bases map to TRBD1. V trimming: 4 bases; J trimming: 3 bases; junction bases outside the gene matches: 3. The germline V gene encodes CDR1 SGHAT and CDR2 FQNNGV. CDR3 size: 15 residues. In nucleotides, the CDR3 is TGTGCCAGCAGCTCCGGGACAGGGGTCAATCAGCCCCAGCATTTT. Residues: CASSSGTGVNQPQHF. Filled out from reference TRBV11-2 and TRBJ1-5, the complete variable domain reads EAGVAQSPRYKIIEKRQSVAFWCNPISGHATLYWYQQILGQGPKLLIQFQNNGVVDDSQLPKDRFSAERLKGVDSTLKIQPAKLEDSAVYLCASSSGTGVNQPQHFGDGTRLSIL.

V usage is TRBV19 and J usage is TRBJ2-4, with 8 positions matching TRBD1. Germline V gene data show CDR1 as LNHDA and CDR2 as SQIVND (reference sequence). The CDR3 length is 14 residues. V trimming: 3 bases; J trimming: 8 bases; junction bases outside the gene matches: 6. The CDR3, as DNA: TGTGCCAGTAGTATTGAGGACAGGGCGGACATTCAGTACTTC. Translation gives CASSIEDRADIQYF.

This chain joins TRBV29-1 and TRBJ1-1; 8 bases fit TRBD1. Unmatched junction bases numbered 8, after V lost 5 bases and J lost 6 bases. CDR1 is SQVTM, CDR2 ANQGSEA, per germline. There are 13 residues in the CDR3. CDR3 DNA: TGCAGCGTTCAGGACAGGGTAAATCCTGAAGCTTTCTTT. Translation gives CSVQDRVNPEAFF.

This clone was seen only once. This sample includes further DNA sequences coding for the same CDR3. The CDR3 DNA follows: TGCGCCAGCAGCTTGGACGGTAGCACAGATACGCAGTATTTT. Amino acid sequence: CASSLDGSTDTQYF. The chain combines TRBV5-1 with TRBJ2-3; D is uncertain. Germline loops: CDR1 SGHRS, CDR2 YFSETQ. The V end was cut by 0 bases, the J end by 0 bases, with 5 bases between. This CDR3 has 14 residues.

The rearrangement links TRBV5-1 to TRBJ2-3; D may be TRBD1 (6 bases). CDR1 is SGHRS, CDR2 YFSETQ, per germline. This CDR3 spans 11 amino acids. The V gene lost 5 bases and the J gene lost 5 bases, with 6 bases spanning the gap. The DNA of the CDR3 is TGCGCCAGCAGAGGGGGAGATACGCAGTATTTT. It translates to CASRGGDTQYF.

The chain carries TRBV30 and TRBJ2-5; TRBD1 matches at 7 bases. The germline CDR1 and CDR2 sequences are GTSNPN and SVGIG (reference sequence). The CDR3 has 13 residues. V lost 0 bases and J lost 7; bases outside the gene matches: 5. The DNA of the CDR3 is TGTGCCTGGAGTGTAACAGGGGTGGCGACCCAGTACTTC. Translating it yields CAWSVTGVATQYF.